This is a list of T cell receptor beta chains from one sample in a study of T cells in tumors after PD-1 blockade. Some clones are missing from TCRdb's copy, which holds only in-frame ones; the method was immunoSEQ multiplex PCR. The sample shows about 20,000 clones, just under 80% of them seen only once. The sample was PBMCs, taken before anti-PD-1 treatment. The receptor source for this set is a human donor with basal cell carcinoma. The CDR3 runs from the conserved cysteine through the conserved F or W. Each record gives: clone size, CDR3 length, V gene, J gene, D gene, CDR3 protein, CDR3 DNA. D genes are given only for firm matches. The listing skips clone size in some rows; elsewhere it reads once, few, many or a size class.

abundance: .
len: 15
v_gene: TRBV9
j_gene: TRBJ2-3
d_gene: .
CDR3aa: CASSVALWSTDTQYF
CDR3nt: TGTGCCAGCAGCGTAGCCCTGTGGAGCACAGATACGCAGTATTTT

abundance: .
len: 13
v_gene: TRBV6-2/TRBV6-3
j_gene: TRBJ1-2
d_gene: .
CDR3aa: CASSYSGLRGYTF
CDR3nt: TGTGCCAGCAGTTACTCGGGACTCCGGGGCTACACCTTC

abundance: .
len: 19
v_gene: TRBV2
j_gene: TRBJ2-1
d_gene: .
CDR3aa: CARRDGWARVGSSYNEQFF
CDR3nt: TGTGCCCGCCGTGATGGGTGGGCGCGGGTGGGGAGCTCCTACAATGAGCAGTTCTTC

abundance: once
len: 16
v_gene: TRBV19
j_gene: TRBJ2-2
d_gene: .
CDR3aa: CASSIGTARVTGELFF
CDR3nt: TGTGCCAGTAGTATAGGGACAGCCCGAGTCACCGGGGAGCTGTTTTTT

abundance: few
len: 17
v_gene: TRBV5-6
j_gene: TRBJ2-1
d_gene: TRBD1
CDR3aa: CASSSDRAQASYNEQFF
CDR3nt: TGTGCCAGCAGCTCCGACAGGGCCCAAGCTTCCTACAATGAGCAGTTCTTC

abundance: .
len: 14
v_gene: TRBV19
j_gene: TRBJ2-1
d_gene: TRBD1
CDR3aa: CASSHRDRDNEQFF
CDR3nt: TGTGCCAGTAGTCACCGGGACAGGGACAATGAGCAGTTCTTC

abundance: few
len: 15
v_gene: TRBV4-3
j_gene: TRBJ1-6
d_gene: TRBD1
CDR3aa: CASSQGQGWNSPLHF
CDR3nt: TGCGCCAGCAGCCAAGGACAGGGTTGGAATTCACCCCTCCACTTT

abundance: .
len: 16
v_gene: TRBV28
j_gene: TRBJ2-2
d_gene: TRBD1
CDR3aa: CASSLSAGQGTGELFF
CDR3nt: TGTGCCAGCAGTTTATCAGCCGGACAGGGGACGGGGGAGCTGTTTTTT

abundance: .
len: 14
v_gene: TRBV7-9
j_gene: TRBJ2-5
d_gene: .
CDR3aa: CASKATSAQETQYF
CDR3nt: TGTGCCAGCAAAGCGACATCGGCCCAAGAGACCCAGTACTTC

abundance: .
len: 14
v_gene: TRBV2
j_gene: TRBJ2-3
d_gene: TRBD2
CDR3aa: CASSRTSGRYTQYF
CDR3nt: TGTGCCAGCAGTAGGACTAGCGGGAGGTATACGCAGTATTTT

abundance: once
len: 15
v_gene: TRBV7-2
j_gene: TRBJ1-2
d_gene: TRBD1
CDR3aa: CASSLAQGARYGYTF
CDR3nt: TGTGCCAGCAGCTTAGCGCAGGGGGCCCGATATGGCTACACCTTC

abundance: .
len: 15
v_gene: TRBV9
j_gene: TRBJ2-2
d_gene: .
CDR3aa: CASSERLSNTGELFF
CDR3nt: TGTGCCAGCAGCGAGCGACTTTCTAACACCGGGGAGCTGTTTTTT

abundance: once
len: 14
v_gene: TRBV5-1
j_gene: TRBJ2-1
d_gene: TRBD2
CDR3aa: CASSPDPGLAHRFF
CDR3nt: TGCGCCAGCAGCCCAGATCCGGGACTAGCGCACAGATTCTTC

abundance: medium-sized
len: 17
v_gene: TRBV4-2
j_gene: TRBJ2-7
d_gene: TRBD2
CDR3aa: CASSQATPGLAGEEQYF
CDR3nt: TGTGCCAGCAGCCAAGCGACACCGGGACTAGCGGGGGAGGAGCAGTACTTC

abundance: .
len: 12
v_gene: TRBV6-6
j_gene: TRBJ2-5
d_gene: .
CDR3aa: CASSYSRETQYF
CDR3nt: TGTGCCAGCAGTTACTCGCGCGAGACCCAGTACTTC

abundance: .
len: 16
v_gene: TRBV4-3
j_gene: TRBJ2-3
d_gene: .
CDR3aa: CASSQEARGSTDTQYF
CDR3nt: TGCGCCAGCAGCCAAGAAGCCCGGGGTAGCACAGATACGCAGTATTTT

abundance: .
len: 16
v_gene: TRBV5-5
j_gene: TRBJ2-7
d_gene: TRBD1
CDR3aa: CAGSLSQGVFSYEQYF
CDR3nt: TGTGCCGGCAGCTTGAGCCAGGGGGTCTTCTCCTACGAGCAGTACTTC

abundance: .
len: 16
v_gene: TRBV10-1
j_gene: TRBJ2-3
d_gene: TRBD2
CDR3aa: CASSERAGECTDTQYF
CDR3nt: TGCGCCAGCAGTGAAAGAGCGGGGGAATGCACAGATACGCAGTATTTT

abundance: .
len: 13
v_gene: TRBV15
j_gene: TRBJ1-1
d_gene: .
CDR3aa: CATSRGSNTEAFF
CDR3nt: TGTGCCACCAGCAGAGGATCGAACACTGAAGCTTTCTTT

abundance: .
len: 15
v_gene: TRBV9
j_gene: TRBJ2-1
d_gene: TRBD2
CDR3aa: CASSVVAGVNNEQFF
CDR3nt: TGTGCCAGCAGCGTAGTAGCGGGGGTCAACAATGAGCAGTTCTTC

abundance: once
len: 13
v_gene: TRBV7-2
j_gene: TRBJ2-1
d_gene: .
CDR3aa: CASSSSSYNEQFF
CDR3nt: TGTGCCAGCAGCTCGAGCTCCTACAATGAGCAGTTCTTC

abundance: .
len: 13
v_gene: TRBV6-5
j_gene: TRBJ1-5
d_gene: .
CDR3aa: CASSRRGHDPQHF
CDR3nt: TGTGCCAGCAGTCGTCGGGGTCACGATCCCCAGCATTTT

abundance: once
len: 13
v_gene: TRBV18
j_gene: TRBJ2-3
d_gene: .
CDR3aa: CASSLEARGTQYF
CDR3nt: TGTGCCAGCTCACTAGAGGCCCGGGGTACGCAGTATTTT

abundance: once
len: 21
v_gene: TRBV27
j_gene: TRBJ1-6
d_gene: TRBD1
CDR3aa: CASSFGGLTLWTRQGDSPLHF
CDR3nt: TGTGCCAGCAGTTTTGGGGGACTTACACTTTGGACCCGACAGGGAGATTCACCCCTCCACTTT

abundance: .
len: 12
v_gene: TRBV3-1/TRBV3-2
j_gene: TRBJ1-1
d_gene: .
CDR3aa: CASSQDSGEAFF
CDR3nt: TGTGCCAGCAGCCAAGATAGCGGTGAAGCTTTCTTT

abundance: .
len: 15
v_gene: TRBV7-3
j_gene: TRBJ2-1
d_gene: TRBD2
CDR3aa: CASSPRTSGPNEKFF
CDR3nt: TGTGCCAGCAGCCCGCGGACTAGCGGACCCAATGAGAAGTTCTTC

abundance: .
len: 13
v_gene: TRBV18
j_gene: TRBJ2-2
d_gene: .
CDR3aa: CASSDRNTGELFF
CDR3nt: TGTGCCAGCTCAGACAGGAACACCGGGGAGCTGTTTTTT

abundance: .
len: 18
v_gene: TRBV28
j_gene: TRBJ1-5
d_gene: .
CDR3aa: CASSLWFGWGHSNQPQHF
CDR3nt: TGTGCCAGCAGTTTATGGTTCGGGTGGGGACATAGCAATCAGCCCCAGCATTTT

abundance: once
len: 16
v_gene: TRBV2
j_gene: TRBJ2-3
d_gene: TRBD2
CDR3aa: CASSEGLAGRTDTQYF
CDR3nt: TGTGCCAGCAGTGAAGGGCTAGCGGGACGCACAGATACGCAGTATTTT

abundance: once
len: 19
v_gene: TRBV2
j_gene: TRBJ2-1
d_gene: TRBD2
CDR3aa: CPSSYGGAGAGSSYNEQFF
CDR3nt: TGTCCCAGCAGTTACGGGGGGGCGGGGGCGGGGAGCTCCTACAATGAGCAGTTCTTC

abundance: .
len: 13
v_gene: TRBV29-1
j_gene: TRBJ1-2
d_gene: TRBD1
CDR3aa: CSAPWDRGYGYTF
CDR3nt: TGCAGCGCCCCATGGGACAGGGGCTATGGCTACACCTTC

abundance: .
len: 14
v_gene: TRBV16
j_gene: TRBJ2-5
d_gene: .
CDR3aa: CASSQSRNQETQYF
CDR3nt: TGTGCCAGCAGCCAATCGCGCAACCAAGAGACCCAGTACTTC

abundance: .
len: 13
v_gene: TRBV19
j_gene: TRBJ2-7
d_gene: .
CDR3aa: CASSMKGLGEQYF
CDR3nt: TGTGCCAGTAGTATGAAGGGGCTGGGGGAGCAGTACTTC

abundance: .
len: 16
v_gene: TRBV28
j_gene: TRBJ1-3
d_gene: .
CDR3aa: CASSLSMAGVGNTIYF
CDR3nt: TGTGCCAGCAGTTTAAGCATGGCGGGGGTAGGAAACACCATATATTTT

abundance: .
len: 16
v_gene: TRBV5-5
j_gene: TRBJ2-3
d_gene: TRBD2
CDR3aa: CASSLTPGTSGDTQYF
CDR3nt: TGTGCCAGCAGCTTGACCCCCGGGACTAGCGGAGATACGCAGTATTTT

abundance: .
len: 15
v_gene: TRBV30
j_gene: TRBJ2-2
d_gene: .
CDR3aa: CAWRGDPGNTGELFF
CDR3nt: TGTGCCTGGAGAGGGGATCCGGGTAACACCGGGGAGCTGTTTTTT

abundance: .
len: 15
v_gene: TRBV9
j_gene: TRBJ2-2
d_gene: .
CDR3aa: CASSADRPNTGELFF
CDR3nt: TGTGCCAGCAGCGCGGACAGACCGAACACCGGGGAGCTGTTTTTT

abundance: .
len: 15
v_gene: TRBV7-3
j_gene: TRBJ1-1
d_gene: .
CDR3aa: CASSLIAGVNTEAFF
CDR3nt: TGTGCCAGCAGCTTAATTGCAGGAGTGAACACTGAAGCTTTCTTT

abundance: .
len: 13
v_gene: TRBV14
j_gene: TRBJ1-1
d_gene: .
CDR3aa: CASSQDQNTEAFF
CDR3nt: TGTGCCAGCAGCCAAGACCAGAACACTGAAGCTTTCTTT